Listed below are T cell receptor beta chains from one sample, sequenced in a study of blood T cell repertoires in COVID-19. The repertoire was sequenced with immunoSEQ multiplex PCR; TCRdb's copy has only in-frame clones and lacks some. The sample has roughly 150,000 clones; 83% are singletons. Sequenced: peripheral blood. The source is a woman of 80 years or more with acute or convalescent COVID-19. CDR3s include the opening cysteine and the closing phenylalanine or tryptophan. The D gene is left open where the match is weak. Clone size, where shown, is once, few, many, or a class for clones that have expanded.

V gene	clone size	D gene	J gene	CDR3 DNA	CDR3 protein
TRBV30	.	TRBD1	TRBJ2-1	TGTGCCTGGAGTAAAGGGACAGGGGATGAGCAGTTCTTC	CAWSKGTGDEQFF
TRBV5-4	.	TRBD1	TRBJ2-7	TGTGCCAGCAGCCTAGACAGGGACGAGCAGTACTTC	CASSLDRDEQYF
TRBV23-1	.	TRBD1	TRBJ2-3	TGCGCCAGCAGTCAAACCCCCGGACAGGGGGCAGATACGCAGTATTTT	CASSQTPGQGADTQYF
TRBV7-2	few	TRBD1	TRBJ1-1	TGTGCCAGCAGCTTAGGGGGACAGGGAAACACTGAAGCTTTCTTT	CASSLGGQGNTEAFF
TRBV19	.	TRBD2	TRBJ2-1	TGTGCCAGTAGTCAAAGCGGGGGCAATGAGCAGTTCTTC	CASSQSGGNEQFF
TRBV2	.	TRBD1	TRBJ1-2	TGTGCCAGCATTGAGTCTAGGACAGGACTCTATGGCTACACCTTC	CASIESRTGLYGYTF
TRBV21-1	.	.	TRBJ2-1	TGTGCCAGCAGCAAAGCGCTAGGGGGCTCCTACAATGAGCAGTTCTTC	CASSKALGGSYNEQFF
TRBV5-1	.	.	TRBJ1-4	TGCGCCAGCAGCCTACGGTCCGGGGAAAAACTGTTTTTT	CASSLRSGEKLFF
TRBV2	.	TRBD2	TRBJ2-7	TGTGCCAGCAGTGATAGCGGGAGGGCCTACGAGCAGTACTTC	CASSDSGRAYEQYF
TRBV6-2/TRBV6-3	few	.	TRBJ2-2	TGTGCCAGCAGTTACCCAGGGGATACCGGGGAGCTGTTTTTT	CASSYPGDTGELFF
TRBV7-9	.	.	TRBJ1-4	TGTGCCAGCAGCGTTAGGAGGGGATCAACTAATGAAAAACTGTTTTTT	CASSVRRGSTNEKLFF
TRBV7-8	once	TRBD2	TRBJ2-3	TGTGCCAGCAGCTCGGGACTAGCGGGGTTTTCAGATACGCAGTATTTT	CASSSGLAGFSDTQYF
TRBV7-2	.	TRBD1	TRBJ1-3	TGTGCCAGCAGCAATTTCAGGGGGCCTGGAAACACCATATATTTT	CASSNFRGPGNTIYF
TRBV28	.	TRBD1	TRBJ1-5	TGTGCCAGCAGTTCCGGGACAGGGTGGCAGCCCCAGCATTTT	CASSSGTGWQPQHF
TRBV5-1	.	.	TRBJ2-2	TGCGCCAGCAGCCCGTACGCGCAGGGTACCGGGGAGCTGTTTTTT	CASSPYAQGTGELFF
TRBV25-1	.	TRBD1	TRBJ2-2	TGTGCCAGCACTGGGACAGCTCAAACCGGGGAGCTGTTTTTT	CASTGTAQTGELFF
TRBV30	few	.	TRBJ2-7	TGTGCCTGGAGTGTATGGGACAACGGCGAGCAGTACTTC	CAWSVWDNGEQYF
TRBV3-1/TRBV3-2	.	TRBD2	TRBJ2-3	TGTGCCAGCAGCCAAGAGGGTCGGGGGGGCATAGATACGCAGTATTTT	CASSQEGRGGIDTQYF
TRBV12-3/TRBV12-4	.	.	TRBJ2-7	TGTGCCAGCAGTTCGAGATACGAGCAGTACTTC	CASSSRYEQYF
TRBV11-2	.	TRBD1	TRBJ2-7	TGTGCCAGCACCCCCGGGACAGGGGACGAGCAGTACTTC	CASTPGTGDEQYF
TRBV28	.	.	TRBJ2-3	TGTGCCGTCAGGGCTAGCACAGATACGCAGTATTTT	CAVRASTDTQYF
TRBV7-9	.	.	TRBJ1-2	TGTGCCAGCAGCTTGCCGGGGGGGGCCTACGGCTACACCTTC	CASSLPGGAYGYTF
TRBV6-1	.	TRBD2	TRBJ2-3	TGTGCCAGCAGTGAGGGTAGCGGGGTACCCACAGATACGCAGTATTTT	CASSEGSGVPTDTQYF
TRBV7-9	few	TRBD2	TRBJ2-1	TGTGCCAGCAGCTTAGCGCTGGTAGCGGGAGATCTTGAGCAGTTCTTC	CASSLALVAGDLEQFF
TRBV7-8	.	.	TRBJ1-4	TGTGCCAGCAGCTACGAGGGTAAAACGGGTGAAAAACTGTTTTTT	CASSYEGKTGEKLFF
TRBV7-2	few	.	TRBJ1-2	TGTGCCAGCAGCAGCGGGGTCGACTATGGCTACACCTTC	CASSSGVDYGYTF
TRBV2	few	TRBD1	TRBJ1-5	TGTGCCAGCAGTGCTGGACAGGGGGCCTCAAGCAATCAGCCCCAGCATTTT	CASSAGQGASSNQPQHF
TRBV28	once	TRBD1	TRBJ1-3	TGTGCCAGCAGTTCCGGACAGGTTCTTGGAAACACCATATATTTT	CASSSGQVLGNTIYF
TRBV19	few	TRBD2	TRBJ2-2	TGTGCCAGTAGTATCAGCCCGGGACTAGCGGGAGGGTTTCGTGGGACCGGGGAGCTGTTTTTT	CASSISPGLAGGFRGTGELFF
TRBV7-9	.	.	TRBJ2-3	TGTGCCAGCAGCTTAGTGGGCAGTAGCACAGATACGCAGTATTTT	CASSLVGSSTDTQYF
TRBV30	once	.	TRBJ1-1	TGTGCCTGGAGAATGGGGAGTTACACTGAAGCTTTCTTT	CAWRMGSYTEAFF
TRBV29-1	.	TRBD1	TRBJ2-1	TGCAGCGTTCAGGACAGGGGGAGAACACGTGAGCAGTTCTTC	CSVQDRGRTREQFF
TRBV18	.	.	TRBJ1-6	TGTGCCAGCTCACCGCCCAGTGATTCACCCCTCCACTTT	CASSPPSDSPLHF
TRBV3-1/TRBV3-2	.	TRBD2	TRBJ2-3	TGTGCCAGCAGCCAGTTCCGGAGACTAGCGGGAGGGACTCCCACAGATACGCAGTATTTT	CASSQFRRLAGGTPTDTQYF
TRBV5-1	.	TRBD1	TRBJ1-5	TGCGCCAGCAGCTTGGTGCCGGGACAGAGTAGCAATCAGCCCCAGCATTTT	CASSLVPGQSSNQPQHF
TRBV11-1	.	.	TRBJ1-1	TGTGCCAGCAGCTTGGACAGGAACACTGAAGCTTTCTTT	CASSLDRNTEAFF
TRBV18	.	TRBD2	TRBJ2-1	TGTGCCAGCTCATCGGGACTAGGCGTTGTTGAGCAGTTCTTC	CASSSGLGVVEQFF
TRBV6-6	.	.	TRBJ1-5	TGTGCCAGCAGGGGGGCGAACGGCCAGCCCCAGCATTTT	CASRGANGQPQHF
TRBV7-7	.	TRBD2	TRBJ2-3	TGTGCTAGCAGCTTAGGCCTAGCGGGGGGTAGCACAGATACGCAGTATTTT	CASSLGLAGGSTDTQYF
TRBV5-4	.	.	TRBJ2-3	TGTGCCAGCAGCCCTACGAGCGCAGATACGCAGTATTTT	CASSPTSADTQYF
TRBV25-1	.	TRBD2	TRBJ2-3	TGTGCCAGCAGTCCCCTAGCGGGCTCTAGCACAGATACGCAGTATTTT	CASSPLAGSSTDTQYF
TRBV2	.	TRBD2	TRBJ2-3	TGTGCCAGCAAAAAACATCGGAGCGGGGTCACTAGCACAGATACGCAGTATTTT	CASKKHRSGVTSTDTQYF
TRBV5-5	.	.	TRBJ1-4	TGTGCCAGCAGCCCATCCCCGGTCGGGTCGCCGTTTTTT	CASSPSPVGSPFF
TRBV3-1/TRBV3-2	.	.	TRBJ2-7	TGTGCCAGCAGTTACTCCTACGAGCAGTACTTC	CASSYSYEQYF
TRBV15	.	.	TRBJ2-5	TGTGCCACCAGCAGAGGAGGCAGCCAAGAGACCCAGTACTTC	CATSRGGSQETQYF
TRBV5-1	once	TRBD1	TRBJ2-2	TGCGCCAGCAGCCTGGGACAGCCGAACACCGGGGAGCTGTTTTTT	CASSLGQPNTGELFF
TRBV5-1	.	TRBD1	TRBJ2-7	TGCGCCAGCAATTCCGGCCAGGGGGCCTACGAGCAGTACTTC	CASNSGQGAYEQYF
TRBV7-6	.	.	TRBJ2-1	TGTGCCAGCAGCTTACCCTTAGTTAGCAATGAGCAGTTCTTC	CASSLPLVSNEQFF
TRBV19	few	.	TRBJ1-2	TGTGCCAGTAGCCCGGGGGGGCTCGGCTACACCTTC	CASSPGGLGYTF
TRBV12-3/TRBV12-4	.	TRBD1	TRBJ2-7	TGTGCCAGCAGCCGGACAGGGATTGAGCAGTACTTC	CASSRTGIEQYF